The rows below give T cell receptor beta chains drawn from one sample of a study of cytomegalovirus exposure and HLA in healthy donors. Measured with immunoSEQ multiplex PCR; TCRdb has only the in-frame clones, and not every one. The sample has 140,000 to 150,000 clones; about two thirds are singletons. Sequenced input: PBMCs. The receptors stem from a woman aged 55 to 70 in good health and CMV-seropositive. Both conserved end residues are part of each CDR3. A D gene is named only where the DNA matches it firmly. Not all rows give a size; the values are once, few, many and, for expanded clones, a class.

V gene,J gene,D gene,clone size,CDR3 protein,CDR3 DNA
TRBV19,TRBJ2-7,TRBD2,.,CASSSGTSVSSYEQYF,TGTGCCAGTAGTTCCGGGACTAGCGTTAGCTCCTACGAGCAGTACTTC
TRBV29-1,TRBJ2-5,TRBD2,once,CSVWGPHSGRAGGETQYF,TGCAGCGTTTGGGGGCCCCATAGCGGGAGAGCTGGGGGAGAGACCCAGTACTTC
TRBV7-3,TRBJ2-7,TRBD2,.,CASSLTGGLAGVSYEQYF,TGTGCCAGCAGCTTAACGGGGGGCTTAGCGGGAGTCTCCTACGAGCAGTACTTC
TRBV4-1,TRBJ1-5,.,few,CASSQAGTNQPQHF,TGCGCCAGCAGCCAAGCAGGAACCAATCAGCCCCAGCATTTT
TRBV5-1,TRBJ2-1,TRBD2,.,CASSFLPLAGRNNEQFF,TGCGCCAGCAGCTTTCTACCTCTAGCGGGGAGGAACAATGAGCAGTTCTTC
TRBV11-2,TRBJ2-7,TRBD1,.,CASSPRDRGGEQYF,TGTGCCAGCAGCCCCCGGGACAGGGGGGGCGAGCAGTACTTC
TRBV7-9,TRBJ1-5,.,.,CASSLEGVQPQHF,TGTGCCAGCAGCTTAGAGGGGGTCCAGCCCCAGCATTTT
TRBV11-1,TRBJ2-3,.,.,CASSAWPDTQYF,TGTGCCAGCAGCGCATGGCCAGATACGCAGTATTTT
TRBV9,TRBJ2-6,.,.,CASSLGPGANVLTF,TGTGCCAGCAGCCTGGGGCCTGGGGCCAACGTCCTGACTTTC
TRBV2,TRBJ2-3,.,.,CASSEVILLPGTDTQYF,TGTGCCAGCAGTGAGGTTATTCTACTACCCGGCACAGATACGCAGTATTTT
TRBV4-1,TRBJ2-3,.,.,CASSQDSALEDTQYF,TGCGCCAGCAGCCAAGATTCGGCTTTGGAGGATACGCAGTATTTT
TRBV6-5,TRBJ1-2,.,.,CASYQDRSYGYTF,TGTGCCAGCTATCAAGACAGAAGCTATGGCTACACCTTC
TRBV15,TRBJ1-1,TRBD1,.,CATSRERDRATEAFF,TGTGCCACCAGCAGAGAACGTGACAGGGCCACTGAAGCTTTCTTT
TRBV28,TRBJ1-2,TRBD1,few,CASSPGQGAPEGYTF,TGTGCCAGCAGCCCGGGACAGGGGGCCCCTGAGGGCTACACCTTC
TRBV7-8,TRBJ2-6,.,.,CASSLEGGLGANVLPF,TGTGCCAGCAGCTTAGAGGGGGGGCTTGGGGCCAACGTCCTGCCTTTC
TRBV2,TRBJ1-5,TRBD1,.,CASSEEGQGGQPQHF,TGTGCCAGCAGTGAAGAGGGACAGGGCGGCCAGCCCCAGCATTTT
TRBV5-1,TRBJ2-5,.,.,CASSPEAGQETQYF,TGCGCCAGCAGCCCGGAGGCGGGCCAAGAGACCCAGTACTTC
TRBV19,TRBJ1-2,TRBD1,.,CASSPGQGSYGYTF,TGTGCCAGTAGTCCGGGACAGGGGAGCTATGGCTACACCTTC
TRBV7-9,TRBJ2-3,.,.,CASSYDRAGREDTQYF,TGTGCCAGCAGCTATGACAGGGCCGGGAGAGAAGATACGCAGTATTTT
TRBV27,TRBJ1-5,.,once,CASSHNREGVSNQPQHF,TGTGCCAGCAGTCATAACAGGGAGGGAGTTAGCAATCAGCCCCAGCATTTT
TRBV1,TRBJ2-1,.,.,CTSSLRSGVAEYNEQFF,TGCACCAGCAGCCTGCGTTCGGGGGTAGCGGAGTACAATGAGCAGTTCTTC
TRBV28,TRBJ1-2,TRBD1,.,CASSLDYLRTGHTNYGYTF,TGTGCCAGCAGTTTAGACTACCTTCGGACAGGGCATACTAACTATGGCTACACCTTC
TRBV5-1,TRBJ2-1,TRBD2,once,CASSLDLAGATSYNEQFF,TGCGCCAGCAGCCTCGATCTAGCGGGAGCTACCTCCTACAATGAGCAGTTCTTC
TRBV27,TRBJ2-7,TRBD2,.,CASSSGTSGSEQYF,TGTGCCAGCAGCTCCGGGACTAGCGGGAGCGAGCAGTACTTC
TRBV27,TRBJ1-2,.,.,CASSPSGSHGNYGYTF,TGTGCCAGCAGCCCTAGTGGCAGCCACGGTAACTATGGCTACACCTTT
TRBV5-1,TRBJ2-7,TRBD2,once,CASNYGTSGTYSYEQYF,TGCGCCAGCAACTACGGGACTAGCGGGACCTACTCCTACGAGCAGTACTTC
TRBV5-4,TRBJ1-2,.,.,CASSSGGYGYTF,TGTGCCAGCAGCTCGGGAGGCTATGGCTACACCTTC
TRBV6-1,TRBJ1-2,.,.,CASSEMTANYGYTF,TGTGCCAGCAGTGAAATGACAGCTAACTATGGCTACACCTTC
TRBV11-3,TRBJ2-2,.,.,CASSPTATPNTGELFF,TGTGCCAGCAGCCCAACCGCGACACCGAACACCGGGGAGCTGTTTTTT
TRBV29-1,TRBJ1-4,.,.,CSVVGGNEKLFF,TGCAGCGTTGTGGGGGGGAATGAAAAACTGTTTTTT
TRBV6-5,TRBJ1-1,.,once,CASSPTPNTEAFF,TGTGCCAGCAGCCCGACACCGAACACTGAAGCTTTCTTT
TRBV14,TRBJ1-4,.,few,CASSQGLNEKLFF,TGTGCCAGCAGCCAAGGGCTTAATGAAAAACTGTTTTTT
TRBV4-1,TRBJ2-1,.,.,CASSQAPTGFHEQFF,TGCGCCAGCAGCCAAGCCCCGACAGGCTTCCATGAGCAGTTCTTC
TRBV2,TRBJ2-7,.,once,CASSPNSLYEQYF,TGTGCCAGCAGTCCGAACAGCCTCTACGAGCAGTACTTC
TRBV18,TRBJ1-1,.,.,CASSPMGRKENTEAFF,TGTGCCAGCTCTCCGATGGGGCGAAAGGAGAACACTGAAGCTTTCTTT
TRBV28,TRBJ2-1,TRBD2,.,CASSSKTDNRGLVAGLYNEQFF,TGTGCCAGCAGTTCAAAAACCGACAATCGGGGATTGGTAGCGGGACTCTACAATGAGCAGTTCTTC
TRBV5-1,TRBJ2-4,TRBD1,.,CASSSPGTAKNIQYF,TGCGCCAGCAGCTCTCCCGGGACAGCAAAAAACATTCAGTACTTC
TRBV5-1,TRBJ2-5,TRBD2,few,CASSHSGGTETQYF,TGCGCCAGCAGCCACTCCGGGGGGACAGAGACCCAGTACTTC